A selection of T cell receptor beta chains follows, all from one sample in a study of post-analysis software for immune sequencing data. TCRdb redid the calling of the PCR reads with MiXCR, one entry per CDR3 protein. The sample carries about 770,000 distinct CDR3 sequences, roughly 50% recorded once. Sequenced material: blood. The receptors shown here come from a girl between 5 and 17 years old with multiple sclerosis. Both conserved end residues are part of each CDR3. Fields, in order: V gene, D gene, clone size, J gene, CDR3 protein, CDR3 DNA. D genes are given only for firm matches. Part of the rows lack a size; the others show once, few, many or a class for expanded clones.

v_call: TRBV10-3; d_call: TRBD2; clone_size: NA; j_call: TRBJ2-1; cdr3_aa: CAISDRGTSGNNEQFF; cdr3_nt: TGTGCCATCAGTGATCGTGGGACTAGCGGTAACAATGAGCAGTTCTTC
v_call: TRBV5-1; d_call: TRBD1; clone_size: NA; j_call: TRBJ1-4; cdr3_aa: CASSLTGGAEKLFF; cdr3_nt: TGCGCCAGCAGCTTAACAGGGGGCGCGGAAAAACTGTTTTTT
v_call: TRBV7-3; d_call: TRBD1; clone_size: once; j_call: TRBJ2-5; cdr3_aa: CASSRLGQGRVSGETQYF; cdr3_nt: TGTGCCAGCAGCAGATTAGGACAGGGGAGGGTTTCGGGAGAGACCCAGTACTTC
v_call: TRBV7-3; d_call: TRBD2; clone_size: NA; j_call: TRBJ2-5; cdr3_aa: CASSLTGGPGETQYF; cdr3_nt: TGTGCCAGCAGCTTAACGGGAGGGCCAGGAGAGACCCAGTACTTC
v_call: TRBV9; d_call: NA; clone_size: NA; j_call: TRBJ2-7; cdr3_aa: CASSVGQAAGEQYF; cdr3_nt: TGTGCCAGCAGCGTAGGACAGGCGGCGGGCGAGCAGTACTTC
v_call: TRBV29-1; d_call: NA; clone_size: NA; j_call: TRBJ2-6; cdr3_aa: CSVEERATGANVLTF; cdr3_nt: TGCAGCGTTGAAGAGAGGGCTACTGGGGCCAACGTCCTGACTTTC
v_call: TRBV12-3/TRBV12-4; d_call: NA; clone_size: NA; j_call: TRBJ2-1; cdr3_aa: CASSRSTSYNEQFF; cdr3_nt: TGTGCCAGCAGTCGGTCGACCTCCTACAATGAGCAGTTCTTC
v_call: TRBV2; d_call: TRBD2; clone_size: NA; j_call: TRBJ2-1; cdr3_aa: CASTQEASGTYNEQFF; cdr3_nt: TGTGCCAGCACCCAAGAGGCTAGCGGGACCTACAATGAGCAGTTCTTC
v_call: TRBV9; d_call: NA; clone_size: few; j_call: TRBJ2-1; cdr3_aa: CASSVEGSYNEQFF; cdr3_nt: TGTGCCAGCAGCGTAGAGGGCTCCTACAATGAGCAGTTCTTC
v_call: TRBV11-1; d_call: TRBD2; clone_size: NA; j_call: TRBJ2-1; cdr3_aa: CASSAGLRGNEQFF; cdr3_nt: TGTGCCAGCAGCGCGGGACTACGGGGCAATGAGCAGTTCTTC
v_call: TRBV2; d_call: TRBD2; clone_size: NA; j_call: TRBJ2-3; cdr3_aa: CASIGLASGTDTQYF; cdr3_nt: TGTGCCAGCATCGGACTAGCGTCTGGGACAGATACGCAGTATTTT
v_call: TRBV24-1; d_call: NA; clone_size: NA; j_call: TRBJ1-2; cdr3_aa: CATSVLGFYTF; cdr3_nt: TGTGCCACCAGTGTCCTTGGCTTCTACACCTTC
v_call: TRBV6-5; d_call: NA; clone_size: many; j_call: TRBJ2-3; cdr3_aa: CASSYGGTDTQYF; cdr3_nt: TGTGCCAGCAGTTACGGGGGCACAGATACGCAGTATTTT
v_call: TRBV5-1; d_call: TRBD1; clone_size: NA; j_call: TRBJ1-1; cdr3_aa: CASSTLQGAPTEAFF; cdr3_nt: TGCGCCAGCAGCACGTTACAGGGGGCGCCCACTGAAGCTTTCTTT
v_call: TRBV29-1; d_call: NA; clone_size: NA; j_call: TRBJ1-3; cdr3_aa: CSVEAGRTGNTIYF; cdr3_nt: TGCAGCGTTGAGGCGGGTCGGACGGGAAACACCATATATTTT
v_call: TRBV4-3; d_call: NA; clone_size: few; j_call: TRBJ1-5; cdr3_aa: CASSQDSRVDQPQHF; cdr3_nt: TGCGCCAGCAGCCAAGATTCCAGGGTAGATCAGCCCCAGCATTTT
v_call: TRBV9; d_call: NA; clone_size: NA; j_call: TRBJ1-1; cdr3_aa: CASSVGPTRGTEAFF; cdr3_nt: TGTGCCAGCAGCGTCGGACCTACCCGGGGCACTGAAGCTTTCTTT
v_call: TRBV7-9; d_call: TRBD2; clone_size: once; j_call: TRBJ2-3; cdr3_aa: CASRSGSPDTQYF; cdr3_nt: TGTGCCAGCAGGAGCGGGAGCCCAGATACGCAGTATTTT
v_call: TRBV12-3/TRBV12-4; d_call: NA; clone_size: NA; j_call: TRBJ1-5; cdr3_aa: CASSFSENQPQHF; cdr3_nt: TGTGCCAGCAGTTTCTCGGAGAATCAGCCCCAGCATTTT
v_call: TRBV11-2; d_call: TRBD2; clone_size: few; j_call: TRBJ2-5; cdr3_aa: CASRTGTSGYNEQYF; cdr3_nt: TGTGCCAGCAGAACCGGGACTAGCGGCTACAATGAGCAGTACTTC
v_call: TRBV6-5; d_call: TRBD2; clone_size: NA; j_call: TRBJ2-3; cdr3_aa: CASSSGLAAYTDTQYF; cdr3_nt: TGTGCCAGCAGCTCCGGACTAGCGGCGTACACAGATACGCAGTATTTT
v_call: TRBV25-1; d_call: NA; clone_size: NA; j_call: TRBJ2-6; cdr3_aa: CATSLSGANVLTF; cdr3_nt: TGTGCCACCAGCCTCTCTGGGGCCAACGTCCTGACTTTC
v_call: TRBV27; d_call: TRBD2; clone_size: few; j_call: TRBJ2-7; cdr3_aa: CASSSSGDYEQYF; cdr3_nt: TGTGCCAGCTCCTCTAGCGGAGACTACGAGCAGTACTTC
v_call: TRBV6-2/TRBV6-3; d_call: NA; clone_size: few; j_call: TRBJ2-1; cdr3_aa: CASSYLWVAGSSYNEQFF; cdr3_nt: TGTGCCAGCAGTTACTTGTGGGTGGCGGGAAGCTCCTACAATGAGCAGTTCTTC
v_call: TRBV2; d_call: NA; clone_size: NA; j_call: TRBJ2-3; cdr3_aa: CASRPVGGTDTQYF; cdr3_nt: TGTGCCAGCAGACCTGTGGGGGGCACAGATACACAGTATTTT
v_call: TRBV29-1; d_call: NA; clone_size: NA; j_call: TRBJ1-1; cdr3_aa: CSVVLQMNTEAFF; cdr3_nt: TGCAGCGTTGTACTGCAGATGAACACTGAAGCTTTCTTT
v_call: TRBV5-6; d_call: TRBD1; clone_size: NA; j_call: TRBJ2-5; cdr3_aa: CASSLIPGQGVETQYF; cdr3_nt: TGTGCCAGCAGCTTAATACCGGGACAGGGGGTCGAGACCCAGTACTTC
v_call: TRBV7-8; d_call: NA; clone_size: few; j_call: TRBJ2-3; cdr3_aa: CASSLRAFQDTQYF; cdr3_nt: TGTGCCAGCAGCTTAAGAGCGTTCCAAGATACGCAGTATTTT
v_call: TRBV12-3/TRBV12-4; d_call: NA; clone_size: few; j_call: TRBJ2-3; cdr3_aa: CASSLKIGGSTDTQYF; cdr3_nt: TGTGCCAGCAGTTTGAAGATTGGCGGTAGCACAGATACGCAGTATTTT
v_call: TRBV10-3; d_call: TRBD1; clone_size: few; j_call: TRBJ1-1; cdr3_aa: CAISVQGGSTEAFF; cdr3_nt: TGTGCCATCAGTGTACAGGGGGGGAGCACTGAAGCTTTCTTT
v_call: TRBV5-1; d_call: TRBD2; clone_size: NA; j_call: TRBJ2-7; cdr3_aa: CASSRGLAGGPYEQYF; cdr3_nt: TGCGCCAGCAGCCGGGGACTAGCGGGAGGGCCGTACGAGCAGTACTTC
v_call: TRBV29-1; d_call: NA; clone_size: NA; j_call: TRBJ1-2; cdr3_aa: CSVPWTEGYGYTF; cdr3_nt: TGCAGCGTTCCTTGGACAGAAGGCTATGGCTACACCTTC
v_call: TRBV5-1; d_call: TRBD2; clone_size: NA; j_call: TRBJ2-1; cdr3_aa: CASSSLGLAGEEQFF; cdr3_nt: TGCGCCAGCAGCTCCCTGGGACTAGCGGGAGAAGAGCAGTTCTTC
v_call: TRBV5-1; d_call: NA; clone_size: NA; j_call: TRBJ2-6; cdr3_aa: CASSWIQWTGANVLTF; cdr3_nt: TGCGCCAGCAGTTGGATCCAGTGGACTGGGGCCAACGTCCTGACTTTC
v_call: TRBV6-6; d_call: NA; clone_size: NA; j_call: TRBJ2-7; cdr3_aa: CASRYEGDYEQYF; cdr3_nt: TGTGCCAGCCGTTACGAGGGCGACTACGAGCAGTACTTC
v_call: TRBV12-3/TRBV12-4; d_call: TRBD2; clone_size: few; j_call: TRBJ2-7; cdr3_aa: CAGSLFPSGRNEQYF; cdr3_nt: TGTGCCGGCAGTTTATTCCCTAGCGGGAGAAACGAGCAGTACTTC
v_call: TRBV5-6; d_call: NA; clone_size: NA; j_call: TRBJ2-5; cdr3_aa: CASSGGEGETQYF; cdr3_nt: TGTGCCAGCAGCGGGGGAGAGGGAGAGACCCAGTACTTC
v_call: TRBV11-3; d_call: NA; clone_size: NA; j_call: TRBJ1-1; cdr3_aa: CASSLDLGSTEAFF; cdr3_nt: TGTGCCAGCAGCTTAGATCTTGGAAGCACTGAAGCTTTCTTT
v_call: TRBV6-5; d_call: NA; clone_size: once; j_call: TRBJ2-7; cdr3_aa: CASSYSRISYEQYF; cdr3_nt: TGTGCCAGCAGTTACTCGAGAATCTCCTACGAGCAGTACTTC
v_call: TRBV7-2; d_call: TRBD1; clone_size: NA; j_call: TRBJ2-5; cdr3_aa: CASSLTQGDQETQYF; cdr3_nt: TGTGCCAGCAGCTTAACTCAGGGGGACCAAGAGACCCAGTACTTC
v_call: TRBV6-5; d_call: NA; clone_size: NA; j_call: TRBJ2-1; cdr3_aa: CASIPAGGNEQFF; cdr3_nt: TGTGCCAGCATCCCGGCTGGCGGCAATGAGCAGTTCTTC
v_call: TRBV20-1; d_call: NA; clone_size: NA; j_call: TRBJ2-4; cdr3_aa: CSARPGIRLAKNIQYF; cdr3_nt: TGCAGTGCTAGGCCTGGGATTAGGCTAGCCAAAAACATTCAGTACTTC
v_call: TRBV4-1; d_call: NA; clone_size: few; j_call: TRBJ2-2; cdr3_aa: CASSQDGTNTGELFF; cdr3_nt: TGCGCCAGCAGCCAAGATGGGACTAACACCGGGGAGCTGTTTTTT
v_call: TRBV29-1; d_call: NA; clone_size: few; j_call: TRBJ1-4; cdr3_aa: CSVDMGEKLFF; cdr3_nt: TGCAGCGTTGACATGGGGGAAAAACTGTTTTTT
v_call: TRBV29-1; d_call: TRBD2; clone_size: NA; j_call: TRBJ2-1; cdr3_aa: CSAAPRLADNEQFF; cdr3_nt: TGCAGCGCTGCCCCCCGACTAGCGGACAATGAGCAGTTCTTC
v_call: TRBV4-1; d_call: NA; clone_size: NA; j_call: TRBJ2-5; cdr3_aa: CASSQDETTETQYF; cdr3_nt: TGCGCCAGCAGCCAAGACGAAACGACGGAGACCCAGTACTTC
v_call: TRBV13; d_call: NA; clone_size: NA; j_call: TRBJ2-7; cdr3_aa: CTSSLSGNAYEQYF; cdr3_nt: TGTACCAGCAGCTTGTCGGGTAATGCCTACGAGCAGTACTTC
v_call: TRBV6-6; d_call: NA; clone_size: few; j_call: TRBJ2-1; cdr3_aa: CASSHPRAPSYNEQFF; cdr3_nt: TGTGCCAGCAGCCACCCCCGGGCCCCCTCCTACAATGAGCAGTTCTTC
v_call: TRBV6-6; d_call: NA; clone_size: NA; j_call: TRBJ1-6; cdr3_aa: CASSYSGSYNSPLHF; cdr3_nt: TGTGCCAGCAGTTACTCAGGGTCCTATAATTCACCCCTCCACTTT
v_call: TRBV27; d_call: NA; clone_size: NA; j_call: TRBJ2-3; cdr3_aa: CASRGQGPATQYF; cdr3_nt: TGTGCCAGCAGAGGCCAGGGGCCCGCGACGCAGTATTTT